This TCR beta chain was profiled in a study of blood T cell repertoires in COVID-19. The table came from immunoSEQ multiplex PCR; TCRdb's copy has only in-frame clones and leaves some out. The profile covers around 79,000 clones, with approximately 80% appearing a single time and around 6% taken by the ten largest. CDR1 is LNHDA and CDR2 is SQIVND in the germline V gene (reference sequence). The CDR3 covers 13 residues. V was clipped by 7 bases and J by 8 bases, with 17 bases between them. The rearrangement links TRBV19 to TRBJ1-2; D not certain. The sample was peripheral blood. The TCR originated in a woman in her sixties with acute or convalescent COVID-19. As DNA, the CDR3 is TGTGCCAGTACCACGACTACCGCGATGGGCTACACCTTC. Its translation: CASTTTTAMGYTF.